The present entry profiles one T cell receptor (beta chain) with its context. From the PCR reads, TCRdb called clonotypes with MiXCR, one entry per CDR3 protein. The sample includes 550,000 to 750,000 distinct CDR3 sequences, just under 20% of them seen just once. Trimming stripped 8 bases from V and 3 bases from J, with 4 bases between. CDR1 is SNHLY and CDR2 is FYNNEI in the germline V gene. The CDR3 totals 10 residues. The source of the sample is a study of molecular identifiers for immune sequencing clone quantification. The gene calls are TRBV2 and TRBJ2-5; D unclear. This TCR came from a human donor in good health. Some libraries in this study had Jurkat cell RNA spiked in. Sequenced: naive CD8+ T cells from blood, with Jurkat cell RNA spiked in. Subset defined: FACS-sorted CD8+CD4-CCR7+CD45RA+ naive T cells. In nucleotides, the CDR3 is TGTGCCAGCGTGAAAGAGACCCAGTACTTC. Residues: CASVKETQYF.